This TCR beta chain was documented in a study of T cell therapy after organ transplantation. Study-level findings and limits: Nonresponder repertoires showed strong pretherapy expansions, barely changing post-therapy.

Clones were read by immunoSEQ multiplex PCR, and TCRdb kept only the in-frame ones, dropping some. The table records over 45,000 clones, 94% of them present only once. The germline CDR1 and CDR2 sequences are GTSNPN and SVGIG (reference sequence). The CDR3 sequence is 13 residues long. Trimming took 5 bases from V and 3 from J, leaving 13 bases between them. A word on this clone: Its antigen is undetermined.

The chain links TRBV30 to TRBJ2-5, with D possibly matching TRBD1 (6 bases). The sample was CD8+ T cells from blood, taken before autologous CMV-specific T cell therapy. This receptor was obtained from a human patient who had received a solid organ transplant and had CMV disease. This CDR3 reads CAWDPTGKETQYF. The CDR3 nucleotides read TGTGCCTGGGACCCTACAGGGAAAGAGACCCAGTACTTC.